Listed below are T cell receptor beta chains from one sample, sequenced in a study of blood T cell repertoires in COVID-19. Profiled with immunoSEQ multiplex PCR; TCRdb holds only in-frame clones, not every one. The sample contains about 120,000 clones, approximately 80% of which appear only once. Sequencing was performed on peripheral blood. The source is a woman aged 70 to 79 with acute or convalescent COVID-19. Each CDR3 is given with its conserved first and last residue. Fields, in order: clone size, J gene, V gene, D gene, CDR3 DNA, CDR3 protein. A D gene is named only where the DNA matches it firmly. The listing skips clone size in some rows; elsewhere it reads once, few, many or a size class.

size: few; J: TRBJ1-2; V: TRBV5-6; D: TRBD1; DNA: TGTGCCAGCAGCCGATCGACAGGGGCGGATGGCTACACCTTC; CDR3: CASSRSTGADGYTF
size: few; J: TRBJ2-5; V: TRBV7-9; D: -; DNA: TGTGCCAGCAGCTCACAAGAGACCCAGTACTTC; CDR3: CASSSQETQYF
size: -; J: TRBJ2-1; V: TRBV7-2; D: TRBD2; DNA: TGTGCCAGCAGCTTAGTGGCGACGGGGGGGATCTACAATGAGCAGTTCTTC; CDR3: CASSLVATGGIYNEQFF
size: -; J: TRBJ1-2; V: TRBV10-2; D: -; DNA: TGCGCCAGCAGTGTAGGGGCAGACTATGGCTACACCTTC; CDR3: CASSVGADYGYTF
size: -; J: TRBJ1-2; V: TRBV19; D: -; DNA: TGTGCCAGTAGAGACACCGCCAACTATGGCTACACCTTC; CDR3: CASRDTANYGYTF
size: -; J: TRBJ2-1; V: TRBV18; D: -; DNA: TGTGCCAGCTCACCATTGGGAGCTGGTGAGCAGTTCTTC; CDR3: CASSPLGAGEQFF
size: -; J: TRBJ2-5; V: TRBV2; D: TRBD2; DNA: TGTGCCAGCAGAGACCTCGGCGGGGGGGCGGAGACCCAGTACTTC; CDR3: CASRDLGGGAETQYF
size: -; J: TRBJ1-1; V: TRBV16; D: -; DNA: TGTGCCAGCAGCCACATAGACAGGAACTCCCGGGAAGCTTTCTTT; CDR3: CASSHIDRNSREAFF
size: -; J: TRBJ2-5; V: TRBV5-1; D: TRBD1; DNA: TGCGCCAGCAGCCTGTCAGGGGGCGCTTCAGAGACCCAGTACTTC; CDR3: CASSLSGGASETQYF
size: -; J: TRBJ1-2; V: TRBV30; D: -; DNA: TGTGCCTGGAGATGGCGGGGGGCTTTAAACTATGGCTACACCTTC; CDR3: CAWRWRGALNYGYTF
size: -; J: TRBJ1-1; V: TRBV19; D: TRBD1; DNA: TGTGCCAGTAAATTCGTTGGTACCCGGACAGGGGACACTGAAGCTTTCTTT; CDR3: CASKFVGTRTGDTEAFF
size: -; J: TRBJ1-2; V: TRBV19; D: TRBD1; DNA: TGTGCCAGTAGTATAGGGACAGGGGTTTCGGGATATGGCTACACCTTC; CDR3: CASSIGTGVSGYGYTF
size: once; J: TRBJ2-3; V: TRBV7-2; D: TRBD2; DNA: TGTGCCAGCAGCCCCCATCCTGGGGGGGTGGCAGATACGCAGTATTTT; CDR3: CASSPHPGGVADTQYF
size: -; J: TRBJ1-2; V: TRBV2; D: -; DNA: TGTGCCAGCACCAGGGACTTCAACTATGGCTACACCTTC; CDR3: CASTRDFNYGYTF
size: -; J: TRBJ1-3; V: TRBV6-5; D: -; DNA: TGTGCCAGCAGTTTGGTTGGCAGGATCTCTGGAAACACCATATATTTT; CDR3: CASSLVGRISGNTIYF
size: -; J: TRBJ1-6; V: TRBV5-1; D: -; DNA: TGCGCCAGCAGCTTTGACAGCTCCTATAATTCACCCCTCCACTTT; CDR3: CASSFDSSYNSPLHF
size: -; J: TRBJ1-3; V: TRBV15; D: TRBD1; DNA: TGTGCCACCAGCCCGAAGGTAGGGGGCTTTGGAAACACCATATATTTT; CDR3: CATSPKVGGFGNTIYF
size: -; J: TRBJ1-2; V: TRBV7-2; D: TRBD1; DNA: TGTGCCAGCAGCTTAAGGACAGGGCATAACTATGGCTACACCTTC; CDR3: CASSLRTGHNYGYTF
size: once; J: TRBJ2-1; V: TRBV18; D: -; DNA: TGTGCCAGCTCAAAACAGGTAAATGAGCAGTTCTTC; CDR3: CASSKQVNEQFF
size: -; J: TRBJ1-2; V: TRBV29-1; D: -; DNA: TGCAGCGTTGAAGTAAGGAGGGGCGAATTCTATGGCTACACCTTC; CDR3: CSVEVRRGEFYGYTF
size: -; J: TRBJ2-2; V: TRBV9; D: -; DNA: TGTGCCAGCAGCCCAGGGGACGTCGGCGGGGAGCTGTTTTTT; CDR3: CASSPGDVGGELFF
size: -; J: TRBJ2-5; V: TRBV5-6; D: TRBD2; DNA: TGTGCCAGCAGCTTTATGCGACTAGCGGGGGGGAACCAAGAGACCCAGTACTTC; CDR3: CASSFMRLAGGNQETQYF
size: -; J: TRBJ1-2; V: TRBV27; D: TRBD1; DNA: TGTGCCAGCAGTTTTGACAGGGACTATGGCTACACCTTC; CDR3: CASSFDRDYGYTF
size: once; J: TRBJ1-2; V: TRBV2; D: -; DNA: TGTGCCAGCAGTACAGGGCCTGGGGGCTACACCTTC; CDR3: CASSTGPGGYTF
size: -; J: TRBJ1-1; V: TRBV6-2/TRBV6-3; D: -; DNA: TGTGCCAGCAGTTCCGGACAGCAGAACACTGAAGCTTTCTTT; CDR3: CASSSGQQNTEAFF
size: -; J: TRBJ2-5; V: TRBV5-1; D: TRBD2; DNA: TGCGCCAGCAGCTTGGGACGGGGGGGCAGAGAGACCCAGTACTTC; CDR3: CASSLGRGGRETQYF
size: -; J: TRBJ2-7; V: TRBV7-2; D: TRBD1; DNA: TGTGCCAGCAGTCGGGACAGGGGTGATTTCGAGCAGTACTTC; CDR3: CASSRDRGDFEQYF
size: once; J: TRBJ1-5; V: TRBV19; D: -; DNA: TGTGCCAGTAGTCCGGGCACAGGGATGTTCAATCAGCCCCAGCATTTT; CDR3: CASSPGTGMFNQPQHF
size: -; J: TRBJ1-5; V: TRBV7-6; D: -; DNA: TGTGCCAGCAGCTTAGCGGGGGCAGGGCAGCCCCAGCATTTT; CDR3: CASSLAGAGQPQHF
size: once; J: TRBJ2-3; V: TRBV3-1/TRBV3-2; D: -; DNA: TGTGCCAGCAGCCACGGTTTAGATACGCAGTATTTT; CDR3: CASSHGLDTQYF
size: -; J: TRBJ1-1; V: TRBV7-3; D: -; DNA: TGTGCCAGCGGGCCGGGGAGAGACACTGAAGCTTTCTTT; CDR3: CASGPGRDTEAFF
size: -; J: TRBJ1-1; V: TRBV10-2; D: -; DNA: TGCGCCAGCAGTGAGAATCGGTTGAACACTGAAGCTTTCTTT; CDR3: CASSENRLNTEAFF
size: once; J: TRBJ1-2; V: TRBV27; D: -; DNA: TGTGCCAGCAGTTTAGGTCCCAGGTCTCCTGGCTACACCTTC; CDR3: CASSLGPRSPGYTF
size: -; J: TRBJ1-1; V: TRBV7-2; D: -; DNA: TGTGCCAGCAGCCTCAGCACGGGGGGCACTGAAGCTTTCTTT; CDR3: CASSLSTGGTEAFF
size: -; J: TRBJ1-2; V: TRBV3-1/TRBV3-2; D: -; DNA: TGTGCCAGCAGCCAAGAAAATTTAGACTACACCTTC; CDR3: CASSQENLDYTF
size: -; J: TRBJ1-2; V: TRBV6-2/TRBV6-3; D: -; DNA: TGTGCCAGCAGCGAACAGGGACGAAGAAGAAACTATGGCTACACCTTC; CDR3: CASSEQGRRRNYGYTF
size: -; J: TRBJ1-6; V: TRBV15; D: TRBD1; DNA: TGTGCCACCAGTGGGACAGGGTATAATTCACCCCTCCACTTT; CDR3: CATSGTGYNSPLHF
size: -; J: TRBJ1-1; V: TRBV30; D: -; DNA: TGTGCCTGGGACGGAGACACTGAAGCTTTCTTT; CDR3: CAWDGDTEAFF